These 15 T cell receptor beta chains were sequenced from one sample in a study of T cells after yellow fever vaccination. Each CDR3 protein is one row after TCRdb ran MiXCR on the 5' RACE reads. This sample has roughly 350,000 distinct CDR3 sequences, with 4.1% found just once. The sample here was PBMCs, taken 5 days after the yellow fever booster vaccination. These receptors all come from a man aged 18 to 30 who received the YFV17D yellow fever vaccine.

This clonotype appeared a few times. This chain connects TRBV29-1 to TRBJ1-1; TRBD1 matches at 10 bases. This CDR3 has 15 amino acids. V dropped 3 bases and J dropped 6; count of bases not matched to a gene: 10. The germline gives CDR1 SQVTM, CDR2 ANQGSEA. CDR3: CSVEKLTGGAPEAFF. CDR3 in DNA: TGCAGCGTTGAGAAACTGACAGGGGGCGCCCCTGAAGCTTTCTTT. Full variable domain (outside the CDR3, taken from reference TRBV29-1 and TRBJ1-1): SAVISQKPSRDICQRGTSLTIQCQVDSQVTMMFWYRQQPGQSLTLIATANQGSEATYESGFVIDKFPISRPNLTFSTLTVSNMSPEDSSIYLCSVEKLTGGAPEAFFGQGTRLTVV.

J is TRBJ2-7 and V is TRBV20-1; D might be TRBD1 or TRBD2, each matching 6 bases. Germline loops: CDR1 DFQATT, CDR2 SNEGSKA (reference sequence). The CDR3 is 12 amino acids. The CDR3 DNA reads as TGCAGGGTGGGGGCGGGGAAGGACGAGCAGTACTTC. Protein product: CRVGAGKDEQYF.

The CDR3 loop reads CASSHRDNSYEQYV. Here the CDR3 DNA reads TGTGCCAGCAGCCACCGGGACAACTCCTACGAGCAGTACGTC. The rearrangement uses TRBV7-9 and TRBJ2-7, with a tentative D call TRBD1 (6 bases). CDR3 length: 14 residues. The V gene's germline CDR1 is SEHNR and CDR2 FQNEAQ (reference sequence). Trimming pared 5 bases from V and 0 bases from J, leaving 11 bases between.

This clonotype was seen more than once but under ten times. The genes are TRBV12-3 or TRBV12-4 and TRBJ2-5, with unresolved D. This CDR3 spans 13 amino acids. The V end was cut by 2 bases, the J end by 7 bases, with 11 bases between. The CDR3 nucleotides are TGTGCCAGCAGTTTAAGTCAGTCGGGGACCCAGTACTTC. Encoded protein: CASSLSQSGTQYF.

This clonotype was counted only a few times. V gene TRBV2 combines with J gene TRBJ2-5, with a possible D match to TRBD2 (5 bases). Looked up from germline, CDR1 is SNHLY and CDR2 is FYNNEI. V was clipped by 4 bases and J by 3 bases, with 9 bases between them. The CDR3 length is 13 residues. CDR3 DNA: TGTGCCAGCAGTGCGGGGTCCGAAGAGACCCAGTACTTC. Protein: CASSAGSEETQYF.

This clonotype was counted many times. The V gene is TRBV10-3, the J gene TRBJ2-7, with D perhaps TRBD1 (5 bases). CDR3 length: 15 residues. Between the trimmed V and J ends, which lost 0 bases and 6 bases, there was a span of 15 bases. Germline values: CDR1 ENHRY, CDR2 SYGVKD. CDR3 in amino acids: CAISESKGNLIEQYF. CDR3 in DNA: TGTGCCATCAGTGAGTCGAAGGGGAACTTGATCGAGCAGTACTTC.

This chain uses TRBV19 with TRBJ1-2; D may be TRBD1 (5 bases). V was clipped by 11 bases and J by 9 bases, with 19 bases between them. Germline V gene data show CDR1 as LNHDA and CDR2 as SQIVND (reference sequence). The CDR3 has 12 amino acids. CDR3 sequence reads: CAFSMSGRRYTF. CDR3 DNA sequence: TGTGCCTTTAGTATGTCGGGGCGACGCTACACCTTC.

This clonotype was counted only a few times. The rearrangement uses TRBV2 and TRBJ1-5, with no clear D. Germline V CDR1 and CDR2: SNHLY, FYNNEI. The CDR3 length is 14 residues. Trimming removed 4 bases at V and 0 bases at J, with 7 bases between. The CDR3 bases are TGTGCCAGCAGTGGGTTCAGTAGCAATCAGCCCCAGCATTTT. It encodes CASSGFSSNQPQHF.

This clonotype was recorded at least ten times. The rearrangement uses TRBV5-1 and TRBJ2-5; D is possibly TRBD2 (5 bases). In germline, CDR1 is SGHRS, CDR2 YFSETQ. This CDR3 region has 18 residues. With 5 bases removed from V and 2 bases from J, the gap between germline ends came to 25 bases. This CDR3 is CASSWGTRAESVQETQYF. The CDR3 nucleotides are TGCGCCAGCAGTTGGGGTACCAGAGCGGAGAGCGTACAAGAGACCCAGTACTTC. Based on the CDR3 plus reference TRBV5-1 and TRBJ2-5, the full variable domain is KAGVTQTPRYLIKTRGQQVTLSCSPISGHRSVSWYQQTPGQGLQFLFEYFSETQRNKGNFPGRFSGRQFSNSRSEMNVSTLELGDSALYLCASSWGTRAESVQETQYFGPGTRLLVL.

The chain links TRBV9 to TRBJ2-3, with D uncertain. Germline CDR1 and CDR2: SGDLS and YYNGEE. The CDR3 spans 16 residues. V lost 4 bases and J 2 bases, leaving 17 bases between the germline ends. The CDR3 DNA sequence: TGTGCCAGCAGCCTCACCTCCAGCCCTACCACAGATACGCAGTATTTT. Translated: CASSLTSSPTTDTQYF.

Ten or more counts support this clonotype. This chain uses TRBV7-8 with TRBJ1-2, with D unresolved. This CDR3 has 14 amino acids. Germline CDR1 and CDR2: SGHVS and FQNEAQ. V lost 3 bases and J lost 8, with 16 bases in between. The CDR3 protein is CASSLGLRRRGYTF. As DNA, the CDR3 is TGTGCCAGCAGCTTGGGTCTTCGTCGGAGGGGCTACACCTTC. Full variable domain (missing parts from reference TRBV7-8 and TRBJ1-2): GAGVSQSPRYKVAKRGQDVALRCDPISGHVSLFWYQQALGQGPEFLTYFQNEAQLDKSGLPSDRFFAERPEGSVSTLKIQRTQQEDSAVYLCASSLGLRRRGYTFGSGTRLTVV.

This chain links TRBV7-6 with TRBJ1-6; perhaps TRBD1 as D (5 bases). Trimming shortened V by 1 base and J by 7 bases, and 11 bases separated the two germline ends. The CDR3 loop spans 15 amino acids. The germline gives CDR1 SGHVS, CDR2 FNYEAQ. CDR3 DNA sequence: TGTGCCAGCAGCTTAGAAGGGGACCCAAATTCACCCCTCCACTTT. This gives the protein CASSLEGDPNSPLHF.

This clonotype showed up just a few times. The chain is built from TRBV4-3 and TRBJ2-5; 7 nucleotides align to TRBD2. The junction had 9 bases not matched to a gene; V was cut back by 3 bases and J by 5 bases. From germline, CDR1 is LGHNA and CDR2 YSLEER. CDR3 length: 15 residues. CDR3 sequence (DNA): TGCGCCAGCAGCCAGCGAGGGAGGGCGGACGAGACCCAGTACTTC. Its translation is CASSQRGRADETQYF.

V usage is TRBV6-1 and J usage is TRBJ2-6, with D unclear. CDR3 length: 15 amino acids. The V end was cut by 10 bases, the J end by 0 bases, with 13 bases between. Germline lookup yields CDR1 MNHNS and CDR2 SASEGT. CDR3 residues: CATHSFSSGANVLTF. The CDR3 region has the DNA TGTGCCACGCACTCCTTTAGCTCTGGGGCCAACGTCCTGACTTTC.

V gene TRBV6-5 combines with J gene TRBJ1-5; D might be TRBD1 (5 bases). V was cut by 2 bases and J by 0 bases, with 8 bases left in between. CDR3 length equals 15 residues. From germline, CDR1 is MNHEY and CDR2 SVGAGI. CDR3 in amino acids: CASSYTTDSNQPQHF. The DNA of the CDR3 is TGTGCCAGCAGTTACACGACAGATAGCAATCAGCCCCAGCATTTT.